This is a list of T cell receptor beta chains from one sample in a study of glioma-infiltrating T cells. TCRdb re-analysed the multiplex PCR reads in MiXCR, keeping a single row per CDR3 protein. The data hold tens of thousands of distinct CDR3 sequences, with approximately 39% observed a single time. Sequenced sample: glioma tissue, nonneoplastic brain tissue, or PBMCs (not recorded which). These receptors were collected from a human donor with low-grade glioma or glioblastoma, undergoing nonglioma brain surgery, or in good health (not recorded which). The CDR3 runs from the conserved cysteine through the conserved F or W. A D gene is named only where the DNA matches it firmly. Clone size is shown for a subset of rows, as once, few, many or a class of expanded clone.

TGTGCCAGCAGTTACTCGATGTTCGTAGGGACCGAGTACTTC	CASSYSMFVGTEYF	TRBV6-2/TRBV6-3	TRBJ2-5	NA	NA
TGCAGCGTTGGGGGGGTTCCGGGACACAACACAGATACGCAGTATTTT	CSVGGVPGHNTDTQYF	TRBV29-1	TRBJ2-3	many	NA
TGTGCCTGGAGTGAACAGGACCAAGCTTTCTTT	CAWSEQDQAFF	TRBV30	TRBJ1-1	many	NA
TGTGCCATCAACCTATCGGGACAGGGCTGGGATGGCTACACCTTC	CAINLSGQGWDGYTF	TRBV10-3	TRBJ1-2	many	TRBD1
TGTGCCAGCAGTATATTTGTAGGGACAGGGGGCGCTAGAGATACGCAGTATTTT	CASSIFVGTGGARDTQYF	TRBV28	TRBJ2-3	many	TRBD1
TGTGCCAGTAGTATCGGACTAGCGGGGGCCTCAGGCAATGAGCAGTTCTTC	CASSIGLAGASGNEQFF	TRBV19	TRBJ2-1	NA	TRBD2
TGTGCCAGCAGTGAATCTAGGGGGACTGAAAGACCGTTTTTT	CASSESRGTERPFF	TRBV25-1	TRBJ1-4	NA	NA
TGTGCCAGCAGTTACTCGAAACCGGGGAACACTGAAGATCTCTTT	CASSYSKPGNTEDLF	TRBV6-2/TRBV6-3	TRBJ1-1	NA	NA
TGCAGTGCGCTGGAGGGCCTGAGCGAGCAGTACTTC	CSALEGLSEQYF	TRBV20-1	TRBJ2-7	large	NA
TGTGCCAGCTCAGCATACGCAGGGGGCGCATCCTACGAGCAGTACTTC	CASSAYAGGASYEQYF	TRBV18	TRBJ2-7	many	TRBD1
TGTGCCAGCATCCGGGGCCGCTCCTATAGCAATCAGCCCCAGCATTTT	CASIRGRSYSNQPQHF	TRBV6-1	TRBJ1-5	many	NA
TGCGCCAGCAGCTTGGAGGGACTAGCCGATGAGCAGTTCTTC	CASSLEGLADEQFF	TRBV5-1	TRBJ2-1	many	TRBD2
TGTGCCAGCAGACCTCTAGCGGGAGGCTACGAGCAGTACTTC	CASRPLAGGYEQYF	TRBV6-2/TRBV6-3	TRBJ2-7	NA	TRBD2